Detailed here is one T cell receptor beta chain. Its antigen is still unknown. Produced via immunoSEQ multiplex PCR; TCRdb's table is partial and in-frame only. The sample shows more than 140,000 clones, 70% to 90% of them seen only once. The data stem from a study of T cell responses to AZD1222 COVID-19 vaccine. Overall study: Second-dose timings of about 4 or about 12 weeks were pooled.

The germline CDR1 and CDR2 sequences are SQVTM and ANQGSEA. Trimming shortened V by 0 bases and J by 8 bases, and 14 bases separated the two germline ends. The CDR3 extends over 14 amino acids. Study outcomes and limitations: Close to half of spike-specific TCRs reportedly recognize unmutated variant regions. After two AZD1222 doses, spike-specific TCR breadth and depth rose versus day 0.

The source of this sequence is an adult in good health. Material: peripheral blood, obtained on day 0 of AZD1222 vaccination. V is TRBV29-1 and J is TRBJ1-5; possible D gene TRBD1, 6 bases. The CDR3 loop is CSVEDMGTIKPQHF. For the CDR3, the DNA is TGCAGCGTTGAAGATATGGGGACAATTAAGCCCCAGCATTTT.